The source of this T cell receptor beta chain is a study of Ad26.COV2.S vaccination and SARS-CoV-2 variants. Study summary: Ad26.COV2.S arm of COV1001 included the donor. Ad26.COV2.S was injected intramuscularly once or twice, 56 days apart. Notes on the study in general: Placebo recipients and vaccine recipients were similar in non-spike TCR breadth.

The sample's treatment: 15 to 20 received Ad26.COV2.S at low or high dose, single or two shots; 5 received placebo; per-sample allocation not given. It was on day 63 after the first vaccine or placebo injection that samples were taken. Boston supplied an adult donor aged 18-55 years. With respect to this clone: The antigen is unknown.

Germline V gene sequence: CDR1 SGHRS, CDR2 YFSETQ. V dropped 4 bases and J dropped 0; count of bases not matched to a gene: 4. The CDR3 length is 14 residues. The table came from immunoSEQ multiplex PCR; TCRdb's copy has only in-frame clones and leaves some out. Among about 480,000 clones listed, 70% to 90% were seen once. Specimen: peripheral blood, collected in a trial of Ad26.COV2.S vaccine versus placebo. The chain joins TRBV5-1 to TRBJ2-7; TRBD2 agrees at 7 bases. The clonotype originates from a person between 18 and 65 years old who received the Ad26.COV2.S COVID-19 vaccine or a placebo. The DNA for the CDR3 is TGCGCCAGCAGCCGGGCGGGGGACTCCTACGAGCAGTACTTC. It yields the protein CASSRAGDSYEQYF.